This T cell receptor beta chain was observed in a study of response to subunit inactivated influenza vaccine. Notes on the study in general: New T cells are recruited in small numbers by each seasonal influenza vaccination, according to the authors' suggestion.

In regard to this clonotype: Its target is not known.

The CDR3 has 15 amino acids. Between the trimmed V and J ends, which lost 7 bases and 2 bases, there was a span of 17 bases. Germline V gene data show CDR1 as MNHNS and CDR2 as SASEGT. One entry per CDR3 protein, called by TCRdb with MiXCR from the RT-PCR reads. The sample has about 830,000 distinct CDR3 sequences, 15% to 20% seen once; the top ten hold roughly a tenth. This TCR derives from a man aged 45 to 65 who received an inactivated influenza vaccine. This rearrangement joins TRBV6-1 to TRBJ1-1; D is ambiguous. Sequenced here: PBMCs from blood, sampled 5 days after vaccination. The CDR3 protein is CASTTSDKGNTEAFF. The CDR3 nucleotides read TGTGCCAGCACGACGAGCGACAAGGGAAACACTGAAGCTTTCTTT.